This T cell receptor (beta chain) was observed in a study of Graves' ophthalmopathy and Graves' hyperthyroidism. This CDR3 region has 13 residues. Per the germline V gene, CDR1 is DFQATT and CDR2 is SNEGSKA (reference sequence). V was clipped by 1 base and J by 11 bases; unmatched bases: 5. RNA transcripts provided the template for amplifying TCR beta CDR3 regions. A first-round RT-PCR used HTBI primers, followed by a second-round multiplex PCR. TCRdb used MiXCR to reprocess the multiplex PCR reads, holding one entry per CDR3 protein. The table shows around 1,000,000 distinct CDR3 sequences, with about 36% occurring only once.

The V call is TRBV20-1, the J call TRBJ1-4, with 9 bases that match TRBD1. This clonotype originated in an adult man with Graves' hyperthyroidism. Sequenced: peripheral blood or thyroid tissue (not recorded which). The DNA for the CDR3 is TGCAGTGCTAGAGGGACAGGGGCAGAGAAACTGTTTTTT. Translating it yields CSARGTGAEKLFF.